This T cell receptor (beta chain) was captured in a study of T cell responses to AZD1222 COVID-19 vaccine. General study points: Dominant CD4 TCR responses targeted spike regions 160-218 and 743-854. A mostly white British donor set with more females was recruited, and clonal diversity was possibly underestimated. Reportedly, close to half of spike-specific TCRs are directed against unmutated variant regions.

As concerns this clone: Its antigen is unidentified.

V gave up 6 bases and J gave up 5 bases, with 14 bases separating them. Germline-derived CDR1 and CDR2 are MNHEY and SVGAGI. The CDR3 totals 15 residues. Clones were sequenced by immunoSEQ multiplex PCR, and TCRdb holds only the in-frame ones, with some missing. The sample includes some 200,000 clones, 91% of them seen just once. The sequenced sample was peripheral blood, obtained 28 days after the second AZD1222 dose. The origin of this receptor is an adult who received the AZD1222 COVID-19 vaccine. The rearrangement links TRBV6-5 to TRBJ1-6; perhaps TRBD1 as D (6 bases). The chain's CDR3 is CASSYQGNDNSPLHF. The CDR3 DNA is TGTGCCAGCAGCTACCAGGGGAATGATAATTCACCCCTCCACTTT.